The T cell receptor (beta chain) under discussion was sequenced for a study of blood T cell repertoires in COVID-19. Study at large: Italy, Spain and the United States were the sources of the convalescent and acute COVID-19 samples. Nucleic acid was either cDNA or gDNA, and it came from T cells, B-cell-depleted T cells, or PBMCs.

Sequencing used immunoSEQ multiplex PCR; TCRdb keeps in-frame clones, though not all of them. The sample holds about 280,000 clones, approximately 88% seen once. Membership in each cohort depended on participant-reported clinical history. CDR1 and CDR2 from the germline V gene are SGHDN and FVKESK. The CDR3 is 15 amino acids. V lost 0 bases to trimming and J lost 7 bases, with 15 bases between them. The TCR comes from a woman aged 40 to 49 who had recovered from COVID-19. V and J are TRBV14 and TRBJ1-2; D possibly corresponds to TRBD1 (5 bases). The sequenced sample was PBMCs or T cells enriched from blood (not recorded which). The CDR3 loop is CASSQDLGVFGGYTF. The CDR3 DNA reads as TGTGCCAGCAGCCAAGATCTAGGGGTTTTCGGTGGCTACACCTTC.